This record looks at one T cell receptor (beta chain) sequence and its context. Other DNA sequences of this sample code for an identical CDR3. This record belongs to a study of shared clonotypes between healthy human individuals. The study enrolled healthy HIV-negative adults without recent acute infections or vaccinations as donors. Germline V gene data show CDR1 as MNHEY and CDR2 as SVGAGI. V lost 2 bases, J lost 4 bases, and 2 bases stayed unmatched. The CDR3 runs 15 residues. Sequencing used immunoSEQ multiplex PCR; TCRdb keeps in-frame clones, though not all of them. The table lists around 1,100,000 clones, 60% to 80% of them singletons.

Sequenced: memory CD4+ T cells from PBMCs. Subset indicated: CD45RA-negative fraction. The source of this sequence is a man younger than 35 in good health. Some clones in this sample may be carry-over from other donors' samples. The chain employs TRBV6-5 and TRBJ2-7; the match to TRBD2 covers 13 bases. CDR3 coding DNA: TGTGCCAGCAGTTACCGGACTAGCGGGAGTTACGAGCAGTACTTC. Its protein is CASSYRTSGSYEQYF.